This T cell receptor beta chain comes out of a study of blood T cell repertoires in COVID-19 (dated by TCRdb to the early 2020s). With respect to the entire study: Collaborator samples came from the United States, Italy and Spain and covered acute and convalescent phases of COVID-19. The prospective study material was composed of cDNA or gDNA derived from T cells, B-cell-depleted T cells, or PBMCs. Subjects who had been exposed to COVID-19, were actively infected with it, or had recovered from it provided the deeply sampled blood TCRbeta repertoires that made up the dataset. A freely available public database, intended as a resource for researchers studying the immune response to SARS-CoV-2, is where the repertoires were released. Samples came from the ongoing ImmuneRACE study (first 160 participants) plus 1,254 subjects from 6 global collaborators. Nearly every sample came with metadata listing a de-identified subject ID, COVID-19 status, age in years and sex. Where available, HLA class I and class II types were taken from metadata supplied by the sample provider and were not determined by assay-based typing. Summary of the overall study and its limitations: Clinical and demographic metadata were provided uncurated, with the amount varying by source and participant.

Whole blood was collected in K2EDTA tubes by collaborating institutions according to the institutions' own protocols. For TCRbeta analysis, collaborators shipped samples in one of three forms: frozen whole blood, isolated PBMCs, or DNA extracted from either of those sample types. From a lookup of the germline V gene, CDR1 and CDR2 are SGHRS and YFSETQ. Trimmed from V: 1 base; trimmed from J: 6 bases; junction bases lacking a gene match: 4. Including cysteine and phenylalanine, the CDR3 has 14 amino acids. The retained sequence is limited to the CDR3, 42 bases, with the frame set at the first base. Concerning this clone itself: Its antigen is not yet known. No quality values exist for individual bases; no much larger clone is one base distant.

The immunoSEQ Assay, a bias-controlled multiplex PCR, was used to amplify TCRbeta CDR3 regions from genomic DNA. Per the source publication's procedure: Nucleated cell counts per sample were estimated from amplification of reference gene primers within the assay. Sequence reads were collapsed and filtered to measure the absolute abundance of every unique TCRbeta CDR3 rearrangement. For each sample, productive Simpson clonality was calculated by taking the square root of Simpson's diversity index across productive rearrangements. TCRdb provides this immuneACCESS table in a form limited to in-frame rearrangements. Some clones are lacking; in checked studies, under half of them reflect an unresolved V gene, and why the rest are absent is not known. V, J and clone size derive from that table, while D and trimming were established from the DNA sequence. The sample records roughly 100,000 clones, approximately 86% of which are singletons. Jointly, the top ten make up 1.5% to 2% of the sample.

The chain employs TRBV5-1 and TRBJ2-1, with TRBD1 matching 7 junction bases. Sequences were obtained from peripheral blood. The sequence was obtained from a man older than 75 with acute or convalescent COVID-19. The CDR3 region has the sequence CASSLLRQGNEQFF. The sequenced DNA is TGCGCCAGCAGCTTGTTGCGACAGGGCAATGAGCAGTTCTTC. The reference TRBV5-1 and TRBJ2-1 proteins fill in what lies around the CDR3, so the full variable domain reads KAGVTQTPRYLIKTRGQQVTLSCSPISGHRSVSWYQQTPGQGLQFLFEYFSETQRNKGNFPGRFSGRQFSNSRSEMNVSTLELGDSALYLCASSLLRQGNEQFFGPGTRLTVL.